This T cell receptor beta chain was retrieved from a study of CD8+ T cells in alopecia areata. The overall study: The drug, tofacitinib, lasted 6 to 18 months, followed by 6 months off drug.

Study-wide findings and caveats: A single nonresponder leaves the baseline CD8+ expansion link to response uncertain. Scalp specimens additionally yield sequences from normal skin's resident alphabeta T cells.

Treatment given: oral pan-JAK inhibitor, 5-10 mg twice daily. Losses at the gene ends were 6 bases for V and 1 base for J; bases not matched to a gene: 17. Germline lookup yields CDR1 SGHDN and CDR2 FVKESK. The CDR3 has 19 amino acids. Notes on this clone: What it recognizes is unknown.

cDNA reverse transcribed from extracted RNA served as the sequencing template. Some clones are missing from TCRdb's copy, which holds only in-frame ones; the method was immunoSEQ multiplex PCR. The sample carries around 210,000 clones, over 60% recorded once. The chain recombines TRBV14 with TRBJ1-2; 10 nucleotides align to TRBD1. Sequences were derived from CD4+ T cells sorted from blood, sampled at week 4, from a patient treated with tofacitinib. This receptor was identified in a human donor with alopecia areata. The CDR3 DNA follows: TGTGCCAGCAGTCTTAACCATCCGGGACAGGGGTTCAGTAACTATGGCTACACCTTC. Translating it yields CASSLNHPGQGFSNYGYTF.